One and the same sample provided the 15 T cell receptor beta chains below, sequenced in a study of shared clonotypes between healthy human individuals. Generated by immunoSEQ multiplex PCR, the TCRdb table keeps only in-frame clones and is missing some. This sample has over a million clones; around 97% occur once, and the top ten carry roughly 1.2%. The sample consisted of naive CD4+ T cells sorted from blood. Subset given: CD45RA+ positively selected. Receptors originate from a young man in good health.

This chain links TRBV27 with TRBJ1-2; weak D call: TRBD1 (6 bases). V lost 3 bases and J 5 bases, leaving 13 bases between the germline ends. Germline lookup yields CDR1 MNHEY and CDR2 SMNVEV (reference sequence). The CDR3 is made up of 14 amino acids. The DNA for the CDR3 is TGTGCCAGCAGTTTTAGGGGGGCTGGTTATGGCTACACCTTC. Its protein is CASSFRGAGYGYTF.

The V and J genes are TRBV6-5 and TRBJ1-1; no definite D call. This CDR3 is built from 13 residues. V dropped 9 bases and J dropped 10 bases, with 21 bases sitting between them. The germline gives CDR1 MNHEY, CDR2 SVGAGI. The CDR3 sequence: CASRSVGVTGAFF. CDR3 nucleotides: TGTGCCAGTCGGTCAGTCGGAGTGACGGGAGCTTTCTTT.

A word on this clone: The same CDR3 also results from other DNA sequences found in this sample. The chain uses TRBV5-1 and TRBJ2-2; tentative D call: TRBD2 (5 bases). V lost 5 bases to trimming and J lost 2 bases, with 10 bases between them. There are 14 residues in the CDR3. CDR1 and CDR2 (germline): SGHRS, YFSETQ. CDR3 loop: CASSGGLNTGELFF. The CDR3 bases are TGCGCCAGCAGTGGCGGGCTAAACACCGGGGAGCTGTTTTTT.

In its sample, this clone was seen once. Within the sample, other DNA sequences also encode this same CDR3. The rearrangement links TRBV4-3 to TRBJ2-7; perhaps TRBD2 as D (5 bases). Trimming took off 1 base at V and 2 bases at J, with 9 bases between the two ends. This CDR3 is 14 amino acids long. CDR1 LGHNA and CDR2 YSLEER come from the germline V gene. The CDR3 DNA reads TGCGCCAGCAGCCAAGGGACTGGGACCTACGAGCAGTACTTC. Translating gives CASSQGTGTYEQYF.

The chain links TRBV25-1 to TRBJ2-7, with 12 bases identical to TRBD2. After removal of 1 base from V and 2 bases from J, the junction contained 6 bases not matched to a gene. The CDR3 consists of 17 residues. CDR1 MGHDK and CDR2 SYGVNS come from the germline V gene. The chain's CDR3 is CASSESRLAGVPYEQYF. The CDR3, as DNA: TGTGCCAGCAGTGAATCCAGACTAGCGGGAGTCCCCTACGAGCAGTACTTC.

The rearrangement joins TRBV19 to TRBJ1-3; D perhaps matches TRBD1 (5 bases). CDR1 is LNHDA, CDR2 SQIVND, per germline (reference sequence). This CDR3 is 13 amino acids long. Trimming took 8 bases from V and 2 from J, leaving 10 bases between them. Here the CDR3 DNA reads TGTGCCAGTGCGGGCAGGGCTGGAAACACCATATATTTT. This gives the protein CASAGRAGNTIYF.

V is TRBV18 and J is TRBJ2-1; 9 positions match TRBD1. J lost 4 bases, V lost 3 bases, and 4 bases had no gene match. CDR3 size: 15 residues. Germline assignment: CDR1 KGHSH and CDR2 LQKENI. The CDR3 nucleotides read TGTGCCAGCTCACCCACCGGGACAGGGTACAATGAGCAGTTCTTC. Its translation is CASSPTGTGYNEQFF.

The CDR3 DNA reads TGTGCCATCAGAAGACAGGGGTGGAACACCGGGGAGCTGTTTTTT. This gives the protein CAIRRQGWNTGELFF. J is TRBJ2-2 and V is TRBV10-3, with TRBD1 identical over 8 bases. Germline V CDR1 and CDR2: ENHRY, SYGVKD. J lost 1 base, V lost 6 bases, and 4 bases had no gene match. CDR3 size: 15 residues.

This rearrangement joins TRBV13 to TRBJ2-7; the match to TRBD1 covers 11 bases. This CDR3 contains 15 residues. Germline values: CDR1 PRHDT, CDR2 FYEKMQ (reference sequence). J gave up 7 bases and V 5 bases, and 10 bases lay outside the gene matches. DNA of the CDR3: TGTGCCAGCAGCCCGATTACCGGGACAGGGGGGGAGCAGTACTTC. Translated: CASSPITGTGGEQYF. The full variable domain, rest sourced from reference TRBV13 and TRBJ2-7, is AAGVIQSPRHLIKEKRETATLKCYPIPRHDTVYWYQQGPGQDPQFLISFYEKMQSDKGSIPDRFSAQQFSDYHSELNMSSLELGDSALYFCASSPITGTGGEQYFGPGTRLTVT.

This clone turned up a few times. This sequence joins TRBV27 and TRBJ1-1; D not certain. The CDR3 sequence is 14 residues long. The germline gives CDR1 MNHEY, CDR2 SMNVEV (reference sequence). The V gene lost 2 bases and the J gene lost 2 bases, with 9 bases spanning the gap. CDR3 in amino acids: CASSLNGLNTEAFF. CDR3 DNA sequence: TGTGCCAGCAGTTTAAATGGCCTTAACACTGAAGCTTTCTTT.

This chain joins TRBV19 and TRBJ1-4; D is uncertain. Germline CDR1 is LNHDA and CDR2 is SQIVND (reference sequence). The CDR3 totals 16 residues. Trimming left V 6 bases short and J 0 bases short, with 14 bases between. CDR3 DNA sequence: TGTGCCAGTAGGATCGTTGTGGGTGCAACTAATGAAAAACTGTTTTTT. Protein sequence: CASRIVVGATNEKLFF.

The chain has TRBV7-8 and TRBJ2-3; D unresolved. The CDR3 has 12 amino acids. The V end was cut by 6 bases, the J end by 0 bases, with 4 bases between. Germline loops: CDR1 SGHVS, CDR2 FQNEAQ. CDR3 in DNA: TGTGCCAGCAGTCGAAGCACAGATACGCAGTATTTT. It is translated as CASSRSTDTQYF.

The J gene is TRBJ2-7, the V gene TRBV7-9; no definite D call. The CDR3 contains 13 residues. CDR1 is SEHNR, CDR2 FQNEAQ, per germline (reference sequence). V gave up 5 bases and J gave up 4 bases, with 12 bases separating them. CDR3 amino acids: CASSRTDQYEQYF. The DNA of the CDR3 is TGTGCCAGCAGCAGGACGGACCAATACGAGCAGTACTTC.

The chain carries TRBV2 and TRBJ2-7, with TRBD2 matching 11 bases. This CDR3 is 15 amino acids long. Trimming at V came to 10 bases and at J to 0 bases, leaving 8 bases not matched to a gene. Germline values: CDR1 SNHLY, CDR2 FYNNEI. In DNA form, the CDR3 reads TGTGCCACCTCCGAAGGACTAGCGGGCTCCTACGAGCAGTACTTC. The encoded protein is CATSEGLAGSYEQYF.

The chain couples TRBV4-1 to TRBJ1-3, with D hard to call. This CDR3 contains 16 residues. V was cut by 0 bases and J by 9 bases, with 18 bases left in between. CDR1 MGHRA and CDR2 YSYEKL come from the germline V gene. The CDR3 DNA reads TGCGCCAGCAGCCAAGATACGGGGAGGGCGATCTTCACCATATATTTT. Translating it yields CASSQDTGRAIFTIYF.